This is a list of T cell receptor beta chains from one sample in a study of blood T cell repertoires in COVID-19. The data were produced by immunoSEQ multiplex PCR, yet TCRdb's version contains in-frame clones alone and is incomplete. The sample consists of about 270,000 clones, about 89% of them appearing once. Sequences were obtained from PBMCs or T cells enriched from blood (not recorded which). The receptors here all came from a woman between 18 and 29 years old who had recovered from COVID-19. CDR3s include the opening cysteine and the closing phenylalanine or tryptophan.

cdr3_aa: CASSGQPYEQYF
v_call: TRBV27
j_call: TRBJ2-7

cdr3_aa: CASSSGNRAYEQYF
v_call: TRBV27
j_call: TRBJ2-7

cdr3_aa: CAWSVHPLAGVREQFF
v_call: TRBV30
j_call: TRBJ2-1

cdr3_aa: CASSLAGSGGAHEQFF
v_call: TRBV7-6
j_call: TRBJ2-1

cdr3_aa: CATARRGQETQYF
v_call: TRBV10-3
j_call: TRBJ2-5

cdr3_aa: CASSADGAAYNSPLHF
v_call: TRBV9
j_call: TRBJ1-6

cdr3_aa: CASSLRTVGTDTQYF
v_call: TRBV5-1
j_call: TRBJ2-3

cdr3_aa: CASSPGREGFSTDTQYF
v_call: TRBV7-8
j_call: TRBJ2-3

cdr3_aa: CASSPPDKGIRGYGYTF
v_call: TRBV18
j_call: TRBJ1-2

cdr3_aa: CASSRTSEHGELFF
v_call: TRBV6-2/TRBV6-3
j_call: TRBJ2-2